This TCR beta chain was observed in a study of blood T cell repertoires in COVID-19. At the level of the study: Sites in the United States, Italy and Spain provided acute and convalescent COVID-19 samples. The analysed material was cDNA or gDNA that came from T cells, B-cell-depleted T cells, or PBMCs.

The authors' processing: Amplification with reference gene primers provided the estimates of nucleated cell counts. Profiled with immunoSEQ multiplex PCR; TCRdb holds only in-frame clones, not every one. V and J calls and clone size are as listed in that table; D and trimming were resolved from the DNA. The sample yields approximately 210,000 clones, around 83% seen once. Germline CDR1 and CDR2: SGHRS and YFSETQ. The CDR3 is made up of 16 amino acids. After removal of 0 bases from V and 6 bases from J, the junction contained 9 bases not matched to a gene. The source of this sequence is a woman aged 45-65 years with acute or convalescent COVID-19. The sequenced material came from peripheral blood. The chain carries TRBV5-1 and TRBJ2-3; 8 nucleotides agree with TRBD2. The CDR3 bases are TGCGCCAGCAGCTTGGGAACTAGCGGCCCGGTGGATACGCAGTATTTT. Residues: CASSLGTSGPVDTQYF.